The T cell receptor (beta chain) under discussion was sequenced for a study of early T cells in non-severe SARS-CoV-2 infection. Study details: The input, bulk RNA from unsorted whole blood, was sequenced, and chains were unpaired.

TCRdb analysed the 5' RACE reads with MiXCR anew, one entry per CDR3 protein. The sample shows around 78,000 distinct CDR3 sequences, over 11% of them seen only once. This CDR3 has 14 residues. V was cut by 5 bases and J by 5 bases, with 15 bases left in between. Per germline, CDR1 MDHEN and CDR2 SYDVKM. This clonotype was observed many times. The sequenced sample was whole blood. This chain links TRBV28 with TRBJ1-1; no clear D gene. The receptor's source is an adult who was a healthcare worker with PCR-confirmed SARS-CoV-2 infection or an uninfected control (not recorded which). CDR3 in DNA: TGTGCCAGCAGTCCTCTGGCGGGGTCAACTGAAGCTTTCTTT. This translates into CASSPLAGSTEAFF. The variable domain in full, completed from reference TRBV28 and TRBJ1-1, reads DVKVTQSSRYLVKRTGEKVFLECVQDMDHENMFWYRQDPGLGLRLIYFSYDVKMKEKGDIPEGYSVSREKKERFSLILESASTNQTSMYLCASSPLAGSTEAFFGQGTRLTVV.